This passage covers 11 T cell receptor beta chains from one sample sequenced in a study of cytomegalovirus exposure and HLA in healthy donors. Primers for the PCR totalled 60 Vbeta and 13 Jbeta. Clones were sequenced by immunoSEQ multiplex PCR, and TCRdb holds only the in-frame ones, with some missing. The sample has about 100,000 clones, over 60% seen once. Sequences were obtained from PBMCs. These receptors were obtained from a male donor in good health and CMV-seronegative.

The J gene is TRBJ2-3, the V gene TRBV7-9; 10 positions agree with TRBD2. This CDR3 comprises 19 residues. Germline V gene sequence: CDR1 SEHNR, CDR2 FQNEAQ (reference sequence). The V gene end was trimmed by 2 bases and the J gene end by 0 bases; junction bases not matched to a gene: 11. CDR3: CASSLFLLAGGTSTDTQYF. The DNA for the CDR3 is TGTGCCAGCAGCTTATTTCTTTTAGCGGGGGGCACTAGCACAGATACGCAGTATTTT.

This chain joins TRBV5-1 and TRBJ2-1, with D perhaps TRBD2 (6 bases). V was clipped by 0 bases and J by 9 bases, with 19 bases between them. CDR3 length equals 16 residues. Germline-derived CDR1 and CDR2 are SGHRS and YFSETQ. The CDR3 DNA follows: TGCGCCAGCAGCTTGGAAGCGCCGGGAGCCCTCAGTGAGCAGTTCTTC. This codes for CASSLEAPGALSEQFF.

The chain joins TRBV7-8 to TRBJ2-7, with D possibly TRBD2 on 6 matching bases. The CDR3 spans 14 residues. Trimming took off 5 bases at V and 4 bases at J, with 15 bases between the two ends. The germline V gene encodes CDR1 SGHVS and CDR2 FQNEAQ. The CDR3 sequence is CASSPRDLPYEQYF. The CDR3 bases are TGTGCCAGCAGCCCGCGGGACCTTCCGTACGAGCAGTACTTC.

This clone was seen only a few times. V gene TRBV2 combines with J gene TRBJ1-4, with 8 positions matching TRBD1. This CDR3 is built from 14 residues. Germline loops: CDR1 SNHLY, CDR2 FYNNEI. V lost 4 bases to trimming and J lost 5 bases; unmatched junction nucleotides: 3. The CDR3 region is CASSVGTGNEKLFF. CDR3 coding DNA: TGTGCCAGCAGTGTTGGGACAGGAAATGAAAAACTGTTTTTT. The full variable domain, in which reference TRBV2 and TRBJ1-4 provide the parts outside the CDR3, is EPEVTQTPSHQVTQMGQEVILRCVPISNHLYFYWYRQILGQKVEFLVSFYNNEISEKSEIFDDQFSVERPDGSNFTLKIRSTKLEDSAMYFCASSVGTGNEKLFFGSGTQLSVL.

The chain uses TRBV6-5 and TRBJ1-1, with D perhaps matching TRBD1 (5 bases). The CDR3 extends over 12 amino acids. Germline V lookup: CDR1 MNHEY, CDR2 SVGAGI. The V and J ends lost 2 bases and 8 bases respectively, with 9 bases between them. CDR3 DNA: TGTGCCAGCAGTTACAGGGGCAGCGAAGCTTTCTTT. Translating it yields CASSYRGSEAFF.

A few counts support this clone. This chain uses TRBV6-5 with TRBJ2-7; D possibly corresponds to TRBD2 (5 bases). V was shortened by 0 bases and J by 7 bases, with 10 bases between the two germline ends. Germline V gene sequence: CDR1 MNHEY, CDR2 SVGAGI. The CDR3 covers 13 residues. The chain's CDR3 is CASSYSPGMEQYF. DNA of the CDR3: TGTGCCAGCAGTTACTCGCCGGGGATGGAGCAGTACTTC.

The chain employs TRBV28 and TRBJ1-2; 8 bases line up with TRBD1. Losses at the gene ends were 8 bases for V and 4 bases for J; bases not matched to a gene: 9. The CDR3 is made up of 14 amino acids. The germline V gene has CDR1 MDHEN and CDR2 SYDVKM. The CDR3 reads CASHSPGGVYGYTF. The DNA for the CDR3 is TGTGCCAGCCATTCGCCAGGGGGCGTCTATGGCTACACCTTC.

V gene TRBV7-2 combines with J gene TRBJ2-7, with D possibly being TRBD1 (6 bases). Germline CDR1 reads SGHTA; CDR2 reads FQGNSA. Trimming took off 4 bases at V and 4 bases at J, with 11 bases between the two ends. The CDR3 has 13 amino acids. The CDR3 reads CASSSAQGYEQYF. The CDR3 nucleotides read TGTGCCAGCAGCTCCGCACAGGGTTACGAGCAGTACTTC.

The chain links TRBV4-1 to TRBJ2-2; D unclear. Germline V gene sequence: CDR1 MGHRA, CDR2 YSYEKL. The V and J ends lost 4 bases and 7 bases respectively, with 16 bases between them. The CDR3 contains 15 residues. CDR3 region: CASSPLGSVLGELFF. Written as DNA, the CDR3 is TGCGCCAGCAGCCCCCTCGGCAGCGTTCTCGGGGAGCTGTTTTTT.

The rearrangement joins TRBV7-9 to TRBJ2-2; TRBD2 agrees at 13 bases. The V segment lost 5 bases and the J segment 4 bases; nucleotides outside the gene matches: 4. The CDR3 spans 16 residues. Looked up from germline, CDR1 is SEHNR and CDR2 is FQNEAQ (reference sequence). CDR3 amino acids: CASSRGLAGVTGELFF. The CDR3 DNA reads TGTGCCAGCAGCCGAGGACTAGCGGGAGTCACCGGGGAGCTGTTTTTT.

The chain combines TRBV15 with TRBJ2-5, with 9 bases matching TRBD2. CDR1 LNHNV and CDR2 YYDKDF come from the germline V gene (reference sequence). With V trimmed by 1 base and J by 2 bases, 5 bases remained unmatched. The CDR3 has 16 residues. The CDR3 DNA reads TGTGCCACCAGCAGAGCTCGACTAGCGGAGCAAGAGACCCAGTACTTC. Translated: CATSRARLAEQETQYF.